This T cell receptor beta chain was identified in a study of cytomegalovirus exposure and HLA in healthy donors. Study observations and caveats: The dataset shows that most TCR sequences were rare, while some public TCRs occurred in many donors.

Both 60 Vbeta primers and 13 Jbeta primers went into the PCR. Sequencing was performed with immunoSEQ multiplex PCR; in TCRdb, only in-frame clones are kept and a portion is missing. The data contain 150,000 to 200,000 clones, 75% to 85% of them singletons. The V gene's germline CDR1 is MDHEN and CDR2 SYDVKM. CDR3 size: 15 residues. J was trimmed by 6 bases and V by 3 bases; bases with no gene match: 10. For this clone: Its target is not known.

Sequences were obtained from PBMCs. The chain employs TRBV28 and TRBJ1-2; 7 positions match TRBD1. The TCR originated in a woman between 25 and 40 years old in good health and CMV-seronegative. In DNA form, the CDR3 reads TGTGCCAGCAGTTTTGGAGGGGGCTTACCCGATGGCTACACCTTC. As protein: CASSFGGGLPDGYTF.